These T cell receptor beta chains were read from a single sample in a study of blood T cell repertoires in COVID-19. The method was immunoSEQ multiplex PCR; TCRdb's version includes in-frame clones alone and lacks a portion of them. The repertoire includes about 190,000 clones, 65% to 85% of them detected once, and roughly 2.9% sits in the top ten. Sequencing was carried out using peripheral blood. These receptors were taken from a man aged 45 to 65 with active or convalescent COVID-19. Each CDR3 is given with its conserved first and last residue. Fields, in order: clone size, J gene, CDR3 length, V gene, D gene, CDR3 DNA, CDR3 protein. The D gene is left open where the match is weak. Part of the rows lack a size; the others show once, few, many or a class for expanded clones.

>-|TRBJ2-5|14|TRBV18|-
TGTGCCAGCTCACCATTCGACAGCGGGGAGACCCAGTACTTC
CASSPFDSGETQYF
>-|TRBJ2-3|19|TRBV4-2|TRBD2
TGTGCCAGCAGCCAAGATCAAGTGGGGCGGGGAGGGGCCGGAGATACGCAGTATTTT
CASSQDQVGRGGAGDTQYF
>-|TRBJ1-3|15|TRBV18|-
TGTGCCAGCTCACCACCGCAGGGCTCTGGAAACACCATATATTTT
CASSPPQGSGNTIYF
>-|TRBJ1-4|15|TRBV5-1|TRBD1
TGCGCCAGCAGCCAAATGACAGGGTCCAACGAAAAACTGTTTTTT
CASSQMTGSNEKLFF
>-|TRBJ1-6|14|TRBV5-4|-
TGTGCCAGCAGCTTGCCACAGGATAATTCACCCCTCCACTTT
CASSLPQDNSPLHF
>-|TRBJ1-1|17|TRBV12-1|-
TGTGCCAGCAGCCCTGGGGGCGGAAGGCTTATAAAGGCTGAAGCTTTCTTT
CASSPGGGRLIKAEAFF
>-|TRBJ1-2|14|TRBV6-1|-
TGTGCCAGCAGTGAAGGGCCGGGAATCTATGGCTACACCTTC
CASSEGPGIYGYTF
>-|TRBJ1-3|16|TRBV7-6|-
TGTGCCAGCAGCCCCCTGGACAGCGACTCTGGAAACACCATATATTTT
CASSPLDSDSGNTIYF
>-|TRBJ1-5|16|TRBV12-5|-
TGTGCTAGTGGTTTGCGATCGGGGTTGAGCAATCAGCCCCAGCATTTT
CASGLRSGLSNQPQHF
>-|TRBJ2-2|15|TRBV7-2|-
TGTGCCAGCAGCTTAGAGGCCCGAGGGACCGGGGAGCTGTTTTTT
CASSLEARGTGELFF
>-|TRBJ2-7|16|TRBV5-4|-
TGTGCCAGCAGCCGATTTCAGCTAGCCGGGGCCTACGAGCAGTACTTC
CASSRFQLAGAYEQYF
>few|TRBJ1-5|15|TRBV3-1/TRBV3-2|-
TGTGCCAGCAGCCAAGGGGCTCGTAGCAATCAGCCCCAGCATTTT
CASSQGARSNQPQHF
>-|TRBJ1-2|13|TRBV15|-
TGTGCCACCAGCAGAGACCCGGGCTATGGCTACACCTTC
CATSRDPGYGYTF
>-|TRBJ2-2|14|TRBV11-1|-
TGTGCCAGCAGCTTAGGTCTACCCACCGGGGAGCTGTTTTTT
CASSLGLPTGELFF
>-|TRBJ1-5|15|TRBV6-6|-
TGTGCCAGCAGTTACTCGGGGCGAAGCAATCAGCCCCAGCATTTT
CASSYSGRSNQPQHF
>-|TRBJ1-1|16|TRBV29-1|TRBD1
TGCAGCGTTGCGCGAGGGGGGACAGGGAGAGGGACTGAAGCTTTCTTT
CSVARGGTGRGTEAFF
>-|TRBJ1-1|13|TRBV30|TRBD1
TGTGCCTGGGGGAAAGGGACAGCCACTGAAGCTTTCTTT
CAWGKGTATEAFF
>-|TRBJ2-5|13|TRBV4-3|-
TGCGCCAGCAGCCAAGCCCCCCGGGAGACCCAGTACTTC
CASSQAPRETQYF
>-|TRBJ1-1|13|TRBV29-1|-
TGCAGCGTTACACCCGGAGGAGGGACTGAAGCTTTCTTT
CSVTPGGGTEAFF
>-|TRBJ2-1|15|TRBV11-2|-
TGTGCCAGCAGCTTAACGGGGGTTCGATACAATGAGCAGTTCTTC
CASSLTGVRYNEQFF
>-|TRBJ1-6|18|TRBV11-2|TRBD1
TGTGCCAGCAGCTCAGGGACAGGGCGTAAGTCTGGGCATTCACCCCTCCACTTT
CASSSGTGRKSGHSPLHF
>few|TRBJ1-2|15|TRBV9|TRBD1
TGTGCCAGCAGCGTAGAGGGACAGGGGAGCTATGGCTACACCTTC
CASSVEGQGSYGYTF
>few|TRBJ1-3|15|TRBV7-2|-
TGTGCCAGCAGCCCTGACCGGAGCTCTGGAAACACCATATATTTT
CASSPDRSSGNTIYF
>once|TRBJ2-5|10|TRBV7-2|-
TGTGCCAGCAGCTCGGGGACCCAGTACTTC
CASSSGTQYF
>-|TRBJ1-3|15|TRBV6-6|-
TGTGCCAGCAGTCAACTAGGGGGAATTGAAAACACCATATATTTT
CASSQLGGIENTIYF
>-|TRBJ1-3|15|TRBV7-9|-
TGTGCCAGCAGCCCGCCAGGGGTCTCTGGAAACACCATATATTTT
CASSPPGVSGNTIYF
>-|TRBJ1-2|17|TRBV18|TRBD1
TGTGCCAGCTCACCAAGCCGACAGGGGGTCGGTAACTATGGCTACACCTTC
CASSPSRQGVGNYGYTF
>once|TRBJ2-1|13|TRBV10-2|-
TGCGCCAGCCTACAGGACACGTACAATGAGCAGTTCTTC
CASLQDTYNEQFF
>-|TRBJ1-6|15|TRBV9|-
TGTGCCAGCAGCGTAGGCGGGGTTGGTAATTCACCCCTCCACTTT
CASSVGGVGNSPLHF
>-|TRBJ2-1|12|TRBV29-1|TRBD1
TGCAGCGTTGCCACAGGGGGCAATGAGCAGTTCTTC
CSVATGGNEQFF
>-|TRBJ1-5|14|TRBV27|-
TGTGCCAGCAGTTTTGGGGGGGGCAGTCAGCCCCAGCATTTT
CASSFGGGSQPQHF
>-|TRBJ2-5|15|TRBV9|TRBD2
TGTGCCAGCAGCGTACTAGCGGGGGGTAGCGAGACCCAGTACTTC
CASSVLAGGSETQYF
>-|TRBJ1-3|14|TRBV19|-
TGTGCCAGTAGTAGAGGGAACTCTGGAAACACCATATATTTT
CASSRGNSGNTIYF